These T cell receptor beta chains were read from a single sample in a study of shared clonotypes between healthy human individuals. The assay was immunoSEQ multiplex PCR, and TCRdb's table has in-frame clones only and misses some. Of about 500,000 clones in the sample, 70% to 80% are singletons; the top ten hold around 12%. The sample taken for sequencing was PBMCs. All receptors derive from a woman aged 35 to 49 in good health. Some clones in this sample may be carry-over from other donors' samples. Both conserved end residues are part of each CDR3. D genes are given only for firm matches. Clone size appears in some rows only: once, few, many, or a class for an expanded clone.

abundance | j_gene | v_gene | d_gene | CDR3aa | CDR3nt
NA | TRBJ2-2 | TRBV6-8 | TRBD1 | CASSYTTQGAGELFF | TGTGCCAGCAGTTACACCACCCAGGGGGCCGGGGAGCTGTTTTTT
NA | TRBJ2-1 | TRBV7-9 | NA | CASSLGAGPHNEQFF | TGTGCCAGCAGCTTGGGTGCAGGACCCCACAATGAGCAGTTCTTC
NA | TRBJ2-3 | TRBV5-4 | NA | CASSLGEGTDTQYF | TGTGCCAGCAGCTTGGGGGAGGGCACAGATACGCAGTATTTT
NA | TRBJ2-7 | TRBV7-2 | NA | CASSLGMRAEQYF | TGTGCCAGCAGCTTAGGAATGCGGGCGGAGCAGTACTTC
once | TRBJ2-1 | TRBV7-2 | TRBD2 | CASSLVSSGSDEQFF | TGTGCCAGCAGCTTAGTTTCTAGCGGGAGCGATGAGCAGTTCTTC
NA | TRBJ2-1 | TRBV27 | NA | CASSFDANEQFF | TGTGCCAGCAGTTTTGACGCCAATGAGCAGTTCTTC
NA | TRBJ2-1 | TRBV6-5 | TRBD2 | CASSYSGGRAGEQFF | TGTGCCAGCAGTTACTCAGGAGGGAGGGCCGGTGAGCAGTTCTTC
NA | TRBJ2-3 | TRBV9 | NA | CASSPRTASTDTQYF | TGTGCCAGCAGCCCTCGGACAGCTAGCACAGATACGCAGTATTTT
NA | TRBJ2-1 | TRBV18 | NA | CASSPGGGDEQFF | TGTGCCAGCTCACCCGGAGGGGGCGATGAGCAGTTCTTC
few | TRBJ2-7 | TRBV20-1 | NA | CSAYGGSEQYF | TGCAGTGCTTATGGGGGCAGCGAGCAGTACTTC
few | TRBJ2-7 | TRBV28 | NA | CASSLANAQYF | TGTGCCAGCAGTTTAGCCAACGCGCAGTACTTC
NA | TRBJ2-7 | TRBV7-3 | NA | CASSSGRGPYEQYF | TGTGCCAGCAGCTCAGGCAGGGGTCCCTACGAGCAGTACTTC
NA | TRBJ2-2 | TRBV11-3 | NA | CASSLAGTNTGELFF | TGTGCCAGCAGCTTAGCGGGCACGAACACCGGGGAGCTGTTTTTT
once | TRBJ2-1 | TRBV5-1 | NA | CASSLGGRNNEQFF | TGCGCCAGCAGCTTGGGAGGGCGTAACAATGAGCAGTTCTTC
NA | TRBJ2-4 | TRBV10-2 | TRBD2 | CASSEVAGGIQYF | TGCGCCAGCAGTGAAGTGGCGGGAGGCATTCAGTACTTC